This T cell receptor (beta chain) was captured by sequencing in a study of response to subunit inactivated influenza vaccine. Whole-study results and caveats: The authors put forward the suggestion that each seasonal influenza vaccination may bring in only a limited number of new T cells.

At least ten counts were recorded for this clonotype. No antigen is known for it. Deletions cut 5 bases from V and 3 bases from J, with 14 bases between. The CDR3 consists of 14 residues. Germline V lookup: CDR1 SNHLY, CDR2 FYNNEI. Using its own MiXCR run on the RT-PCR reads, TCRdb lists one record per CDR3 protein. Here the sample spans about half a million distinct CDR3 sequences, approximately 7.1% being singletons. The input for sequencing was PBMCs from blood, taken less than 25 months after vaccination. This rearrangement joins TRBV2 to TRBJ2-7, with D possibly being TRBD1 (6 bases). This receptor was taken from a man between 50 and 75 years old who received an inactivated influenza vaccine. The CDR3 reads CASSLARGDYEQYF. CDR3 nucleotide sequence: TGTGCCAGCAGTTTAGCCAGGGGCGACTACGAGCAGTACTTC.